This T cell receptor (beta chain) stems from a study of blood T cell repertoires in COVID-19. About the study: COVID-19 samples from acute and convalescent phases originated in the United States, Italy and Spain. The analysed material was cDNA or gDNA that came from T cells, B-cell-depleted T cells, or PBMCs.

Each recovered donor of Cohort 3 presented with two negative PCRs, clearance, or symptom resolution. Per the germline V gene, CDR1 is MNHEY and CDR2 is SMNVEV (reference sequence). V was cut by 5 bases and J by 7 bases, with 15 bases left in between. This CDR3 is built from 15 residues. Per the authors' pipeline: Reference gene primer amplification gave estimated nucleated cell counts. Method: immunoSEQ multiplex PCR; TCRdb's copy keeps in-frame clones and lacks some. V, J and clone size are taken as reported in that table, and D and trimming were inferred from the DNA itself. The sample shows about 250,000 clones, under 90% of them seen only once.

Source material: PBMCs or T cells enriched from blood (not recorded which). The sequence was collected from a man aged 18 to 29 who had recovered from COVID-19. V and J are TRBV27 and TRBJ1-6; tentatively, D is TRBD1 (5 bases). The CDR3, as DNA: TGTGCCAGCAGTCCATTCCAGGGTAACAATTCACCCCTCCACTTT. It yields the protein CASSPFQGNNSPLHF.